The entry that follows covers one T cell receptor (beta chain) sequence. Antigen specificity is unknown. This sample stems from a study of blood T cells in healthy people across ages. A second PCR, run for roughly 6 to 11 cycles, used a sample-barcoded 5' primer plus a J-beta primer mix. The yield of each sample was at least 2.5 million CDR3-containing paired-end reads. TCRdb redid the calling of the 5' RACE reads with MiXCR, one entry per CDR3 protein. The sample carries roughly 1,500,000 distinct CDR3 sequences, 42% recorded once. The CDR3 runs to 12 residues. From germline, CDR1 is MNHNS and CDR2 SASEGT. V was cut by 7 bases and J by 3 bases, with 9 bases left in between. Study observations and caveats: Long-lived and aged donors differed, with more naive CD4+ cells and higher diversity in the long-lived.

The sequence came from a woman between 18 and 29 years old in good health. Sequencing was performed on blood. The genes are TRBV6-1 and TRBJ1-2; the D is unclear. The chain's CDR3 is CASTIGYYGYTF. DNA for the CDR3: TGTGCCAGCACCATAGGCTACTATGGCTACACCTTC.